These 19 T cell receptor beta chains were all obtained from the same sample, sequenced in a study of T cell responses to AZD1222 COVID-19 vaccine. Assay: immunoSEQ multiplex PCR; the TCRdb copy retains only in-frame clones and omits some. The table lists some 130,000 clones, 80% to 90% of them singletons. This specimen was peripheral blood, taken on day 0 of AZD1222 vaccination. Every receptor here comes from an adult in good health.

As regards this clone: A read error may produce the germline difference seen at one junction end. The rearrangement joins TRBV15 to TRBJ1-4; no clear D. Per germline, CDR1 LNHNV and CDR2 YYDKDF (reference sequence). The CDR3 length is 13 residues. The CDR3 nucleotides read TGTGCCACCAGCAGAGCTAGGACGCCGCCCTTAACCTTT. This translates into CATSRARTPPLTF.

The V gene is TRBV6-5, the J gene TRBJ1-6; no definite D call. The CDR3 runs 12 residues. The germline CDR1 and CDR2 sequences are MNHEY and SVGAGI. V lost 4 bases and J lost 7, with 5 bases in between. The CDR3 DNA is TGTGCCAGCAGTTGGGTAAATTCACCCCTCCACTTT. Amino acids: CASSWVNSPLHF.

This clone was seen more than once but under ten times. The CDR3 coding sequence is TGCGCCAGCAGCTTCTCTGTGGATACGCAGTATTTT. This codes for CASSFSVDTQYF. The rearrangement joins TRBV5-1 to TRBJ2-3; D gene uncertain. The CDR3 is 12 residues long. Germline V lookup: CDR1 SGHRS, CDR2 YFSETQ. Trimming cost V 2 bases and J 6 bases, with 7 bases left between them.

The DNA for the CDR3 is TGTGCCAGCAGTTACTCAGGGGGCGGTGAAGCTTTCTTT. Its protein is CASSYSGGGEAFF. This chain links TRBV6-5 with TRBJ1-1, with 7 nucleotides matching TRBD1. The V gene end was trimmed by 0 bases and the J gene end by 7 bases; junction bases not matched to a gene: 2. The CDR3 is 13 residues long. Germline V gene lookup returns CDR1 MNHEY and CDR2 SVGAGI.

Comment on this clone: Germline and junction disagree at one end, which may indicate a read error. This chain joins TRBV28 and TRBJ1-3; D is ambiguous. CDR3 length equals 13 residues. Looked up from germline, CDR1 is MDHEN and CDR2 is SYDVKM. The CDR3 loop is CASSLTAGSLGNF. In DNA form, the CDR3 reads TGTGCCAGCAGTTTAACAGCCGGATCTCTGGGGAATTTT.

This chain connects TRBV5-1 to TRBJ1-4; no firm D call. This CDR3 is built from 13 residues. Germline assignment: CDR1 SGHRS and CDR2 YFSETQ. Deletions cut 0 bases from V and 5 bases from J, with 5 bases between. CDR3 nucleotides: TGCGCCAGCAGCTTGGTTTCGAATGAAAAACTGTTTTTT. This encodes CASSLVSNEKLFF. Full variable domain (outside the CDR3, taken from reference TRBV5-1 and TRBJ1-4): KAGVTQTPRYLIKTRGQQVTLSCSPISGHRSVSWYQQTPGQGLQFLFEYFSETQRNKGNFPGRFSGRQFSNSRSEMNVSTLELGDSALYLCASSLVSNEKLFFGSGTQLSVL.

The V gene is TRBV30, the J gene TRBJ1-6, with D unclear. V lost 2 bases to trimming and J lost 10 bases, with 9 bases between them. The CDR3 extends over 12 amino acids. The germline gives CDR1 GTSNPN, CDR2 SVGIG (reference sequence). The CDR3 loop is CAWSQVKSPLHF. The CDR3 coding sequence is TGTGCCTGGAGTCAAGTTAAGTCACCCCTCCACTTT. Variable domain in full (rest from reference TRBV30 and TRBJ1-6): SQTIHQWPATLVQPVGSPLSLECTVEGTSNPNLYWYRQAAGRGLQLLFYSVGIGQISSEVPQNLSASRPQDRQFILSSKKLLLSDSGFYLCAWSQVKSPLHFGNGTRLTVT.

This chain links TRBV18 with TRBJ1-6; TRBD1 aligns across 9 bases. Trimming at V came to 6 bases and at J to 10 bases, leaving 7 bases not matched to a gene. CDR3 length equals 14 residues. Germline CDR1 is KGHSH and CDR2 is LQKENI. The CDR3: CASSPTGGKSPLHF. The CDR3 region has the DNA TGTGCCAGCTCGCCGACAGGGGGTAAATCACCCCTCCACTTT.

The J gene is TRBJ2-3, the V gene TRBV6-6; TRBD1 aligns across 9 bases. CDR1 and CDR2 (germline): MNHNY, SVGAGI (reference sequence). CDR3 length: 16 residues. The ends lost 6 bases at V and 3 bases at J; junction bases unmatched: 10. The CDR3 DNA follows: TGTGCCAGCAGCTCCGCGGGACAGGGAATTACAGATACGCAGTATTTT. Encoded protein: CASSSAGQGITDTQYF.

V gene TRBV27 combines with J gene TRBJ1-1; D not resolved. V was clipped by 2 bases and J by 0 bases, with 4 bases between them. CDR3 length: 13 residues. CDR1 is MNHEY and CDR2 is SMNVEV in the germline V gene (reference sequence). The DNA of the CDR3 is TGTGCCAGCAGTTTAGTGATGAACACTGAAGCTTTCTTT. Translation: CASSLVMNTEAFF.

This clone was counted once. CDR3 in DNA: TGTGCCAGCAGCCCCCGGGTGGAAGGGAAGGGCTACACCTTC. This codes for CASSPRVEGKGYTF. The genes are TRBV5-6 and TRBJ1-2, with unresolved D. CDR3 size: 14 residues. Trimming pared 4 bases from V and 8 bases from J, leaving 18 bases between. Germline V CDR1 and CDR2: SGHDT, YYEEEE. The full variable domain, in which reference TRBV5-6 and TRBJ1-2 provide the parts outside the CDR3, is DAGVTQSPTHLIKTRGQQVTLRCSPKSGHDTVSWYQQALGQGPQFIFQYYEEEERQRGNFPDRFSGHQFPNYSSELNVNALLLGDSALYLCASSPRVEGKGYTFGSGTRLTVV.

The V and J genes are TRBV4-2 and TRBJ2-1, with D perhaps matching TRBD2 (7 bases). The germline gives CDR1 LGHNA, CDR2 YNFKEQ. The CDR3 spans 18 residues. Trimming took 0 bases from V and 0 from J, leaving 15 bases between them. The CDR3 sequence is CASSQDPGGSSSYNEQFF. CDR3 bases: TGTGCCAGCAGCCAAGATCCGGGGGGCAGTAGCTCCTACAATGAGCAGTTCTTC.

The rearrangement links TRBV5-1 to TRBJ1-4, with D possibly TRBD1 on 5 matching bases. The length of the CDR3 is 13 residues. Trimming cost V 4 bases and J 8 bases, with 12 bases left between them. CDR1 and CDR2 (germline): SGHRS, YFSETQ. This chain's CDR3 is CASSRGRGEKLFF. The CDR3 nucleotides are TGCGCCAGCAGCCGGGGCCGGGGCGAAAAACTGTTTTTT.

The chain has TRBV25-1 and TRBJ1-1; no firm D call. Germline CDR1 reads MGHDK; CDR2 reads SYGVNS. The ends were cut back, 3 bases at V and 1 base at J, with 9 bases in the middle. This CDR3 is 14 amino acids long. CDR3 DNA: TGTGCCAGCAGTGATTTTGCAGGGAACACTGAAGCTTTCTTT. This gives the protein CASSDFAGNTEAFF.

V gene TRBV7-9 combines with J gene TRBJ1-2, with D maybe TRBD1 (6 bases). V lost 5 bases and J 0 bases, leaving 16 bases between the germline ends. Germline V CDR1 and CDR2: SEHNR, FQNEAQ (reference sequence). The length of the CDR3 is 16 residues. In DNA, the CDR3 is TGTGCCAGCAGCCGAGAGGGGGGGTTAGCTAACTATGGCTACACCTTC. Its protein is CASSREGGLANYGYTF.

V gene TRBV4-1 combines with J gene TRBJ2-3; no clear D. V lost 6 bases to trimming and J lost 4 bases, with 14 bases between them. Per the germline V gene, CDR1 is MGHRA and CDR2 is YSYEKL. The CDR3 runs to 14 residues. The CDR3 loop reads CASSQIPFADTQYF. CDR3 sequence (DNA): TGCGCCAGCAGTCAGATTCCCTTCGCAGATACGCAGTATTTT.

The chain carries TRBV10-3 and TRBJ2-3; D possibly uses TRBD1 or TRBD2 (6 bases each). The CDR3 spans 16 residues. Trimming pared 4 bases from V and 1 base from J, leaving 15 bases between. Germline V gene lookup returns CDR1 ENHRY and CDR2 SYGVKD. CDR3 sequence (DNA): TGTGCCATCAGTGGGGACTCCTGGACAGGCACAGATACGCAGTATTTT. As protein: CAISGDSWTGTDTQYF.

The chain joins TRBV28 to TRBJ2-7; perhaps TRBD1 as D (6 bases). Germline V gene sequence: CDR1 MDHEN, CDR2 SYDVKM. Trimming cost V 6 bases and J 6 bases, with 21 bases left between them. The CDR3 extends over 15 amino acids. This CDR3 reads CASSASSTGGAEQYF. CDR3 DNA: TGTGCCAGCAGCGCATCGTCGACAGGAGGTGCCGAGCAGTACTTC.

This chain links TRBV19 with TRBJ2-3; no reliable D call. CDR1 is LNHDA, CDR2 SQIVND, per germline (reference sequence). The CDR3 is made up of 13 amino acids. With 5 bases removed from V and 6 bases from J, the gap between germline ends came to 12 bases. The CDR3: CASSWTPGDTQYF. The CDR3 bases are TGTGCCAGTAGTTGGACCCCCGGGGATACGCAGTATTTT. The full variable domain, its missing parts supplied by reference TRBV19 and TRBJ2-3, is DGGITQSPKYLFRKEGQNVTLSCEQNLNHDAMYWYRQDPGQGLRLIYYSQIVNDFQKGDIAEGYSVSREKKESFPLTVTSAQKNPTAFYLCASSWTPGDTQYFGPGTRLTVL.